This T cell receptor beta chain was sequenced in a study of cytomegalovirus exposure and HLA in healthy donors. This clone was seen only once. The ends were cut back, 5 bases at V and 8 bases at J, with 19 bases in the middle. The germline V gene has CDR1 MNHEY and CDR2 SVGAGI. The CDR3 sequence is 15 residues long. Data came from immunoSEQ multiplex PCR; TCRdb stores just in-frame clones and leaves some out. This table holds under 200,000 clones, roughly nine tenths found once. The sequence derives from a woman between 25 and 40 years old in good health and CMV-seronegative. The chain combines TRBV6-5 with TRBJ2-1; the D call may be TRBD1 or TRBD2 (5 bases each). The sequenced material came from PBMCs. CDR3 amino acids: CASSTGGRTLDEQFF. In DNA form, the CDR3 reads TGTGCCAGCAGTACAGGAGGACGAACGTTGGATGAGCAGTTCTTC.